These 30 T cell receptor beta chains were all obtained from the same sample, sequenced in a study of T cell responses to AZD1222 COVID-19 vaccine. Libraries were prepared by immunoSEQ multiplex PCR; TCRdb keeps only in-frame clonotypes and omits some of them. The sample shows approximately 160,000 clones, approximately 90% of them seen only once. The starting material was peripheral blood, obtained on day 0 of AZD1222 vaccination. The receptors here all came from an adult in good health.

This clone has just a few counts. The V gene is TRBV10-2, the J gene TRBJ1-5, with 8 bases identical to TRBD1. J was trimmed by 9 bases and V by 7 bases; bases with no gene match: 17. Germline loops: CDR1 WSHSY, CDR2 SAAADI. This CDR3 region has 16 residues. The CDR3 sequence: CASKKDRDSVVRPQHF. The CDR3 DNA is TGCGCCAGCAAAAAGGACAGGGATTCGGTAGTCCGGCCCCAGCATTTT.

CDR3 region: CASSLGGVAPSWSYEQYF. CDR3 sequence (DNA): TGTGCCAGCAGCCTAGGGGGTGTCGCACCCTCCTGGAGCTACGAGCAGTACTTC. V is TRBV28 and J is TRBJ2-7; possibly TRBD1 for D (6 bases). Germline CDR1 reads MDHEN; CDR2 reads SYDVKM. This CDR3 spans 18 amino acids. Trimming stripped 6 bases from V and 3 bases from J, with 27 bases between.

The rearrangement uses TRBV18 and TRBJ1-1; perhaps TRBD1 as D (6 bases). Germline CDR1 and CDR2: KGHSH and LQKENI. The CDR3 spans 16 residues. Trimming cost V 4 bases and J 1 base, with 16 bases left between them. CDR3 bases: TGTGCCAGCTCACAAACGAACAGGGCTCGGAACACTGAAGCTTTCTTT. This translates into CASSQTNRARNTEAFF.

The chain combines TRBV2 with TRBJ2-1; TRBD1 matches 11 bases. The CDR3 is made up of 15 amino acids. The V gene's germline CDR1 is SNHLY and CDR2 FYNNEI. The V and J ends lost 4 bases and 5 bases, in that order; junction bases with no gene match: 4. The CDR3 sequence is CASSADRGRHNEQFF. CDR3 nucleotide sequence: TGTGCCAGCAGTGCGGACAGGGGGCGGCACAATGAGCAGTTCTTC.

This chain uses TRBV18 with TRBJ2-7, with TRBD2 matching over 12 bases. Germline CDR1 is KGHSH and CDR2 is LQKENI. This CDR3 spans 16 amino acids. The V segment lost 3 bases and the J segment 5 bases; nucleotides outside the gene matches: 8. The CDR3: CASSPVASGRVDEQYF. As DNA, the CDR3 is TGTGCCAGCTCACCCGTGGCTAGCGGGAGGGTCGACGAGCAGTACTTC.

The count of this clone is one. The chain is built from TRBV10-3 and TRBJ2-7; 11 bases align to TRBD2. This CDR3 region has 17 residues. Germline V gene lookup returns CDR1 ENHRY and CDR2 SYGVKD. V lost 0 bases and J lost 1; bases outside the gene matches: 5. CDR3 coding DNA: TGTGCCATCAGTGAGTCGACTAGCGGGATGTTATCCTACGAGCAGTACTTC. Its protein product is CAISESTSGMLSYEQYF.

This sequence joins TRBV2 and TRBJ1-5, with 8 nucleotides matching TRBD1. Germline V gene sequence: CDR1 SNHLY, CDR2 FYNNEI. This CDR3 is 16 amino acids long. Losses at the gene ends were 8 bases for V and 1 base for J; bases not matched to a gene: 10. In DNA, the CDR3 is TGTGCCAGCGCTCGCGGACAGGGAGGGAGCAATCAGCCCCAGCATTTT. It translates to CASARGQGGSNQPQHF. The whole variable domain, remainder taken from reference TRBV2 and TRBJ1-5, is EPEVTQTPSHQVTQMGQEVILRCVPISNHLYFYWYRQILGQKVEFLVSFYNNEISEKSEIFDDQFSVERPDGSNFTLKIRSTKLEDSAMYFCASARGQGGSNQPQHFGDGTRLSIL.

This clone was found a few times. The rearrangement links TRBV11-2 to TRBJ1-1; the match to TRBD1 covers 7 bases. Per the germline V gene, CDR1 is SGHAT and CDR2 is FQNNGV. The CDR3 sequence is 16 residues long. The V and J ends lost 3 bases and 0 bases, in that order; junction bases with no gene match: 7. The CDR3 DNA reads TGTGCCAGCAGCTTTGAAGGGGGCTTAATGAACACTGAAGCTTTCTTT. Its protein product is CASSFEGGLMNTEAFF.

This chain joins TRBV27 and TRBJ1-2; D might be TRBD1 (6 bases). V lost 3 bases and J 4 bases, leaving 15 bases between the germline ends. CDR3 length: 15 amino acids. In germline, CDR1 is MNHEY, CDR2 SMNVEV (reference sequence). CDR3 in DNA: TGTGCCAGCAGTTTCGGTCTTGGACAGATCTATGGCTACACCTTC. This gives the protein CASSFGLGQIYGYTF.

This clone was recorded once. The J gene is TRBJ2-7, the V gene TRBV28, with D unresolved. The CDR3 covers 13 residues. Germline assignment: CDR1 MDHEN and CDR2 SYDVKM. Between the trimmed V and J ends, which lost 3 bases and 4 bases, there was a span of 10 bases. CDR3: CASSLTPPYEQYF. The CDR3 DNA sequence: TGTGCCAGCAGTTTGACTCCTCCGTACGAGCAGTACTTC.

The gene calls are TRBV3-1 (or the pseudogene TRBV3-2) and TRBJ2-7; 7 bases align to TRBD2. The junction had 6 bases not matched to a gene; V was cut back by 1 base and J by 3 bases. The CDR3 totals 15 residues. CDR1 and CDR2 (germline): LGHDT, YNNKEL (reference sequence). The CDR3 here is CASSQAPGTNYEQYF. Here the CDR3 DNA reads TGTGCCAGCAGCCAAGCCCCCGGGACTAACTACGAGCAGTACTTC.

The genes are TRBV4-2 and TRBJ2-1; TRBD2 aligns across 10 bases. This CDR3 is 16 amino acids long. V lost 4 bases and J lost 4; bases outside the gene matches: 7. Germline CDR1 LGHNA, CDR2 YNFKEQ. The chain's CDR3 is CASSPWTSGKYNEQFF. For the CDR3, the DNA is TGTGCCAGCAGCCCATGGACTAGCGGAAAATACAATGAGCAGTTCTTC.

CDR3: CASSLFLGGNEQFF. The CDR3 DNA sequence: TGTGCCAGCAGTTTGTTCCTAGGGGGCAATGAGCAGTTCTTC. V and J are TRBV28 and TRBJ2-1; TRBD1 is a possible D gene (6 bases). Germline lookup yields CDR1 MDHEN and CDR2 SYDVKM. Trimming took off 3 bases at V and 6 bases at J, with 12 bases between the two ends. The CDR3 extends over 14 amino acids.

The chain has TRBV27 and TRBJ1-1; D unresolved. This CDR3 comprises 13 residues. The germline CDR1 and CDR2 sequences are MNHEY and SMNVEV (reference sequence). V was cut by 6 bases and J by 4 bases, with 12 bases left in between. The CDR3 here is CASSRHSGTEAFF. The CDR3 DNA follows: TGTGCCAGCAGCCGACATAGCGGCACTGAAGCTTTCTTT.

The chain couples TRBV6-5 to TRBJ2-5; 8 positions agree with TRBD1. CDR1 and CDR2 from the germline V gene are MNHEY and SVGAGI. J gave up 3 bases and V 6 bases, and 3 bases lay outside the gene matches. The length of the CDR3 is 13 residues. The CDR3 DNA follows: TGTGCCAGCAGGTCGACAGGGGAAGAGACCCAGTACTTC. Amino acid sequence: CASRSTGEETQYF.

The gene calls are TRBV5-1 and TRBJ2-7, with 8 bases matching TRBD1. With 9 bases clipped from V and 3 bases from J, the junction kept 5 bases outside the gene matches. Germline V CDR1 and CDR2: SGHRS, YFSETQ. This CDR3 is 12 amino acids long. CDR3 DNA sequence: TGCGCCACCCGAGGACAGGGCTACGAGCAGTACTTC. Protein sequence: CATRGQGYEQYF.

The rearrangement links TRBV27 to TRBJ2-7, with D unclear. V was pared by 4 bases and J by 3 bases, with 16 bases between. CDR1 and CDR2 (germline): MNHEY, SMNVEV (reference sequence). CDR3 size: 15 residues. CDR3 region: CASSSGPHAFYEQYF. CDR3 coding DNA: TGTGCCAGCAGTTCCGGGCCCCACGCTTTCTACGAGCAGTACTTC.

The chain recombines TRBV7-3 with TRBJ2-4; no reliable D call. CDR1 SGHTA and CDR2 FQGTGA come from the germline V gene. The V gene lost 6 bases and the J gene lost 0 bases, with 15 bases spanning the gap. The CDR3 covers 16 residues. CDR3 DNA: TGTGCCAGCAGATCCTCCGCCACCCGAGCCAAAAACATTCAGTACTTC. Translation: CASRSSATRAKNIQYF.

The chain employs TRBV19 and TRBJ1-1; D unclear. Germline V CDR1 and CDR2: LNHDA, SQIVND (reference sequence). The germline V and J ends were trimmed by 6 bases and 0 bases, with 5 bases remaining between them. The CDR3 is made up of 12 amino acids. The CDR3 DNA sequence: TGTGCCAGTAGAGGCATGAACACTGAAGCTTTCTTT. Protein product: CASRGMNTEAFF.

The CDR3 DNA sequence: TGTGCCAGTAATTGGGGGGGAGAGAATGGCTACACCTTC. Its translation: CASNWGGENGYTF. The chain joins TRBV19 to TRBJ1-2, with a possible D match to TRBD1 (5 bases). In germline, CDR1 is LNHDA, CDR2 SQIVND (reference sequence). This CDR3 has 13 residues. Trimming pared 7 bases from V and 6 bases from J, leaving 15 bases between.

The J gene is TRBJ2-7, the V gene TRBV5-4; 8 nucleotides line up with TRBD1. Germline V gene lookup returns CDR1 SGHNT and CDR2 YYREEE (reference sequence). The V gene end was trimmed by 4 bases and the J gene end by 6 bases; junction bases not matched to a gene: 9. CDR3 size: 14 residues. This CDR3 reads CASSQGQGRGEQYF. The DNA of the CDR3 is TGTGCCAGCAGCCAAGGACAGGGAAGAGGCGAGCAGTACTTC.

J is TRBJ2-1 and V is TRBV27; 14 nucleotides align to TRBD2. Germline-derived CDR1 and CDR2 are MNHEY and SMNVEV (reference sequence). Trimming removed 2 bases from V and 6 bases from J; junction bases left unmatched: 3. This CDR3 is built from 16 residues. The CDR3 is CASSLRLAGGANEQFF. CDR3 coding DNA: TGTGCCAGCAGTTTAAGACTAGCGGGAGGGGCCAATGAGCAGTTCTTC.

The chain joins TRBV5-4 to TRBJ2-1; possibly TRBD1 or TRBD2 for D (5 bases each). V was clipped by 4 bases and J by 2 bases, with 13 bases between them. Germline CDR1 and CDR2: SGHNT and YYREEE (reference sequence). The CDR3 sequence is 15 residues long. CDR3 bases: TGTGCCAGCAGCCGGGGCCAAAGTCCCTACAATGAGCAGTTCTTC. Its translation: CASSRGQSPYNEQFF.

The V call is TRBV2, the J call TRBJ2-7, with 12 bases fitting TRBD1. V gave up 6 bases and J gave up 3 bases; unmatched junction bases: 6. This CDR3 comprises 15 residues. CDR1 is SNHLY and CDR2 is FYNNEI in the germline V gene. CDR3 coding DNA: TGTGCCAGCAGACGCGGGACAGGGGGCGTCTACGAGCAGTACTTC. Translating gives CASRRGTGGVYEQYF.

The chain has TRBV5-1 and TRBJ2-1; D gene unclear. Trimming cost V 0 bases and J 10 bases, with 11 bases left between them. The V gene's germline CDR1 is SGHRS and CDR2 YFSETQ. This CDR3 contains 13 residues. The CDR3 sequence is CASSLAPRSEQFF. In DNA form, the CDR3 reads TGCGCCAGCAGCTTGGCCCCGAGGTCCGAGCAGTTCTTC.

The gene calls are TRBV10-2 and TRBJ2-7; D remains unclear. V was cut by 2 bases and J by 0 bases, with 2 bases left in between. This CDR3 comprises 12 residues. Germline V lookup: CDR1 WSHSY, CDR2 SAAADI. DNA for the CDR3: TGCGCCAGCAGTGAGAGCTCCTACGAGCAGTACTTC. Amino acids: CASSESSYEQYF.

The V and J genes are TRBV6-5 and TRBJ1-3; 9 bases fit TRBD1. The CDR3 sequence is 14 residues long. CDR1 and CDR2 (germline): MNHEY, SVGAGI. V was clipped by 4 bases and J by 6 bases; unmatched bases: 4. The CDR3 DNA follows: TGTGCCAGCAGTTCGGACAGGGGTGCAAACACCATATATTTT. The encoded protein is CASSSDRGANTIYF.

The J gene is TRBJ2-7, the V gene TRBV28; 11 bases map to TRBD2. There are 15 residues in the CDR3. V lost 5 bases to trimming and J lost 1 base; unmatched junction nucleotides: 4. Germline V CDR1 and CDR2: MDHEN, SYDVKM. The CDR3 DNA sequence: TGTGCCAGCAGTCTACTAGCGGGAGTTTCCTACGAGCAGTACTTC. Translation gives CASSLLAGVSYEQYF.

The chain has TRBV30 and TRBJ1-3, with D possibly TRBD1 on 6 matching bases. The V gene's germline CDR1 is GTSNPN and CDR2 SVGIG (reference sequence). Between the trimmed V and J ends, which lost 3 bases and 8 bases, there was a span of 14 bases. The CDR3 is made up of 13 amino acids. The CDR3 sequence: CAWSPGGGYTIYF. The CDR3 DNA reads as TGTGCCTGGAGCCCCGGCGGGGGCTACACCATATATTTT. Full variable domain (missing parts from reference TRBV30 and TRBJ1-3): SQTIHQWPATLVQPVGSPLSLECTVEGTSNPNLYWYRQAAGRGLQLLFYSVGIGQISSEVPQNLSASRPQDRQFILSSKKLLLSDSGFYLCAWSPGGGYTIYFGEGSWLTVV.

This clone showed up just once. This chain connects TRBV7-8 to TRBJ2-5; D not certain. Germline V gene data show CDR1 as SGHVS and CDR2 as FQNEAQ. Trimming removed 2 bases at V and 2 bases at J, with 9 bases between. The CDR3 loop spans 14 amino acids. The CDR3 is CASSLRRLQETQYF. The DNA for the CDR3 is TGTGCCAGCAGCTTAAGACGGCTTCAAGAGACCCAGTACTTC.